This T cell receptor (beta chain) was retrieved from a study of blood T cell repertoires in COVID-19. Data came from immunoSEQ multiplex PCR; TCRdb stores just in-frame clones and leaves some out. The sample lists hundreds of thousands of clones, approximately 84% seen once, with roughly 3.3% in the top ten. CDR3 size: 15 residues. CDR1 is SGHDT and CDR2 is YYEEEE in the germline V gene. The ends lost 1 base at V and 2 bases at J; junction bases unmatched: 5. This clonotype was sampled from a woman between 35 and 50 years old with acute COVID-19. Sequencing input: PBMCs or T cells enriched from blood (not recorded which). The rearrangement uses TRBV5-6 and TRBJ1-1; 7 bases fit TRBD1. The CDR3 DNA reads as TGTGCCAGCAGCTTGTTGGGACAGACAAACACTGAAGCTTTCTTT. As protein: CASSLLGQTNTEAFF.